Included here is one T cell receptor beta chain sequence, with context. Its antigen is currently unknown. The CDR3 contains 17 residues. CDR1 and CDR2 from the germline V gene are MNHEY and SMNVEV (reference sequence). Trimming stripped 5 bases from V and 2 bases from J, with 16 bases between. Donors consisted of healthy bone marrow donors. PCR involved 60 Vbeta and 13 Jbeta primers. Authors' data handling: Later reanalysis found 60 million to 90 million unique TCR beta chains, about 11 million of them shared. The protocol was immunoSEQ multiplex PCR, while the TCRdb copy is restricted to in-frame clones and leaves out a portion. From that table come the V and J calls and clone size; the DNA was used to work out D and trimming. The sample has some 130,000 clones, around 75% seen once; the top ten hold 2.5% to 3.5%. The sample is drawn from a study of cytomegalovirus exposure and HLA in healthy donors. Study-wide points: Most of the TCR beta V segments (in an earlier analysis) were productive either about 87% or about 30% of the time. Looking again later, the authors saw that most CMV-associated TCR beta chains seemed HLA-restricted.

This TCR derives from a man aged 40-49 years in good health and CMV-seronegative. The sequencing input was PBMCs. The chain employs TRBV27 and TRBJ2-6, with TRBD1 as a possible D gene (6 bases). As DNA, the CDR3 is TGTGCCAGCAGTCTTTCAGGGGCCCCCACTGGGGCCAACGTCCTGACTTTC. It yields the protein CASSLSGAPTGANVLTF.